This is a list of T cell receptor beta chains from one sample in a study of blood T cell repertoires in COVID-19. The data were produced by immunoSEQ multiplex PCR, yet TCRdb's version contains in-frame clones alone and is incomplete. Among approximately 28,000 clones, about nine tenths were seen once, and the ten largest hold 2.5% to 3%. Sequencing was carried out using peripheral blood. These receptors were taken from a human donor in a cohort sampled during active COVID-19. The CDR3 runs from the conserved cysteine through the conserved F or W. D genes are given only for firm matches. Size is omitted from some rows. Given values are once, few, many or a class for expanded clones.

j_gene,v_gene,d_gene,abundance,CDR3nt,CDR3aa
TRBJ1-1,TRBV5-1,-,once,TGCGCCAGCAGCGCAACAGGGACCTCGAACACTGAAGCTTTCTTT,CASSATGTSNTEAFF
TRBJ1-6,TRBV3-1/TRBV3-2,-,-,TGTGCCAGCAGCCAACATCGACAGTCACCCCTCCACTTT,CASSQHRQSPLHF
TRBJ1-4,TRBV12-5,TRBD1,once,TGTGCTAGTGGTTTACTCAGGGGGCGGGCTAATGAAAAACTGTTTTTT,CASGLLRGRANEKLFF
TRBJ2-1,TRBV10-3,TRBD2,-,TGTGCCATCAGTGGCGGGGGGGCCGGGTCCTACAATGAGCAGTTCTTC,CAISGGGAGSYNEQFF
TRBJ2-3,TRBV9,-,-,TGTGCCAGCAGCGTAGCAAGGGGGGGCCTCGCAGATACGCAGTATTTT,CASSVARGGLADTQYF
TRBJ1-2,TRBV7-2,-,-,TGTGCCAGCAGCTTAAATCCTGTCCAGGAGGATGGCTACACCTTC,CASSLNPVQEDGYTF
TRBJ1-5,TRBV27,TRBD1,-,TGTGCCAGCAGTCCGACCGGCAGGGGGCTTTTACTTGGTGGTCAGCCCCAGCATTTT,CASSPTGRGLLLGGQPQHF
TRBJ1-1,TRBV6-4,-,-,TGTGCCAGCAGTGACTTCGCGGGCGCTGAAGCTTTCTTT,CASSDFAGAEAFF
TRBJ1-1,TRBV12-3/TRBV12-4,-,-,TGTGCCAGCAGTTCCCGGGTACTGGAAGCTTTCTTT,CASSSRVLEAFF
TRBJ1-1,TRBV4-1,-,-,TGCGCCAGCAGCTCGGCGGGACGGAACACTGAAGCTTTCTTT,CASSSAGRNTEAFF
TRBJ1-6,TRBV7-2,-,-,TGTGCCAGCAGCTTGGACAGAGGGGACTCACCCCTCCACTTT,CASSLDRGDSPLHF
TRBJ2-2,TRBV12-3/TRBV12-4,-,-,TGTGCCAGCAGCCGTTATCAGGGCGGGGAGCTGTTTTTT,CASSRYQGGELFF
TRBJ1-2,TRBV3-1/TRBV3-2,-,-,TGTGCCAGCAGCCAATGGTCGGGGGACTTTGGCTACACCTTC,CASSQWSGDFGYTF
TRBJ1-2,TRBV18,TRBD1,few,TGTGCCAGCTCACCTAGGATGGGACAGGGTGATGGCTACACCTTC,CASSPRMGQGDGYTF
TRBJ1-2,TRBV5-6,-,few,TGTGCCAGCAGCTTTGGCCCCAGGGGCGACTATGGCTACACCTTC,CASSFGPRGDYGYTF
TRBJ2-7,TRBV5-1,TRBD2,-,TGCGCCAGCAGCACCGGGACTAGCGGGGGCTACGAGCAGTACTTC,CASSTGTSGGYEQYF
TRBJ1-2,TRBV10-3,TRBD1,-,TGTGCCATCTTTGGACCGGGACAGGGGGCTTGGAACTATGGCTACACCTTC,CAIFGPGQGAWNYGYTF
TRBJ1-3,TRBV7-6,-,once,TGTGCCAGCAGCTTACGGGGAGACTCTGGAAACACCATATATTTT,CASSLRGDSGNTIYF
TRBJ1-4,TRBV27,-,-,TGTGCCAGCAGTTCTAGCAGTCGGGGGAAACTGTTTTTT,CASSSSSRGKLFF
TRBJ1-1,TRBV3-1/TRBV3-2,-,-,TGTGCCTCCACCTCAGGGGCGCAGGGACACCGGGCCACTGAAGCTTTCTTT,CASTSGAQGHRATEAFF
TRBJ1-3,TRBV2,-,-,TGTGCCAGCAGTAATCAGGGGCCCTCTGGAAACACCATATATTTT,CASSNQGPSGNTIYF
TRBJ1-2,TRBV5-4,TRBD1,-,TGTGCCAGCAGCTTGGCGGGACAGGGGGCTTATGGCTACACCTTC,CASSLAGQGAYGYTF
TRBJ2-3,TRBV19,-,-,TGTGCCAGTAGTGACGGGGCGGGGGATACGCAGTATTTT,CASSDGAGDTQYF
TRBJ2-2,TRBV7-9,-,-,TGTGCCAGCACCGCCAATACAGGGACCGGGGAGCTGTTTTTT,CASTANTGTGELFF
TRBJ1-3,TRBV7-6,TRBD1,-,TGTGCCAGCAGCCCAGGACAGGGCCCTGGAAACACCATATATTTT,CASSPGQGPGNTIYF
TRBJ2-7,TRBV2,TRBD1,-,TGTGCCAGCAGTGAACCTGACAGGGGGACTGAGGAGCAGTACTTC,CASSEPDRGTEEQYF
TRBJ2-3,TRBV3-1/TRBV3-2,TRBD2,once,TGTGCCAGCAGCCAAAGGGCTAGCGGGGGGTGGGCGCAGTATTTT,CASSQRASGGWAQYF
TRBJ1-6,TRBV6-5,-,-,TGTGCCAGCTGGGGGCAGTATAATTCACCCCTCCACTTT,CASWGQYNSPLHF
TRBJ1-6,TRBV2,-,-,TGTGCCAGGGGCAATCGTCAGGGGATGAAGGAACCCCTCCACTTT,CARGNRQGMKEPLHF
TRBJ2-3,TRBV3-1/TRBV3-2,-,-,TGTGCCAGCAGCCAAGAATGGGTGGCTGGAAGCGGCAGCACAGATACGCAGTATTTT,CASSQEWVAGSGSTDTQYF
TRBJ2-7,TRBV18,-,-,TGTGCCAGCTCTCCAGGCCCCTACGAGCAGTACTTC,CASSPGPYEQYF
TRBJ2-6,TRBV15,TRBD2,-,TGTGCCACCAGCAGGGGAGGGACGGCTGGGGCCAACGTCCTGACTTTC,CATSRGGTAGANVLTF
TRBJ1-1,TRBV28,TRBD1,-,TGTGCCAGCAGTGCCGGGACAGAGGAATTCTTT,CASSAGTEEFF
TRBJ1-4,TRBV3-1/TRBV3-2,-,once,TGTGCCAGCAGCCAAGCCCGCCGGAGTGAAAAACTGTTTTTT,CASSQARRSEKLFF
TRBJ2-6,TRBV5-1,-,-,TGCGCCAGTTTTGATGGGGGGGCGGGGGCCAACGTCCTGACTTTC,CASFDGGAGANVLTF
TRBJ2-1,TRBV28,TRBD1,-,TGTGCCAGCTCCTCCTTTGCCGGACAGGGCTACAATGAGCAGTTCTTC,CASSSFAGQGYNEQFF
TRBJ2-5,TRBV6-6,-,-,TGTGCCAGCAGCCCAGGGGTTCTGAGGTACCAAGAGACCCAGTACTTC,CASSPGVLRYQETQYF
TRBJ1-2,TRBV6-6,-,-,TGTGCCAGCTGCTCCCAGGAGGGTAACTATGGCTACACCTTC,CASCSQEGNYGYTF
TRBJ2-4,TRBV5-1,-,-,TGCGCCAGCAGCTTGGCGGCGGGAACGAACATTCAGTACTTC,CASSLAAGTNIQYF
TRBJ1-3,TRBV2,-,-,TGTGCCAGCAGGGGGGCTGGGTCTGGAAACACCATATATTTT,CASRGAGSGNTIYF
TRBJ2-7,TRBV9,TRBD2,-,TGTGCCAGCAGCGTAGAGGGAGGGTTTGTTACCGAGCAGTACTTC,CASSVEGGFVTEQYF
TRBJ1-6,TRBV7-2,TRBD1,-,TGTGCCAGCAGCCCCGGACAGGGAAGTAATTCACCCCTCCACTTT,CASSPGQGSNSPLHF
TRBJ2-7,TRBV18,-,-,TGTGCCAGCTCGGGTATAAATGGGCCCTACGAGCAGTACTTC,CASSGINGPYEQYF
TRBJ2-3,TRBV12-5,-,-,TGTGCTAGTGGTTTTGGCCCTTCAACAGATACGCAGTATTTT,CASGFGPSTDTQYF
TRBJ2-7,TRBV11-2,TRBD1,-,TGTGCCAGCAGCTACCCTGGGACAGCCACCTACGAGCAGTACTTC,CASSYPGTATYEQYF
TRBJ1-5,TRBV4-1,-,-,TGCGCCAGCAGCCAAGAGGGGGCAGGCAATCAGCCCCAGCATTTT,CASSQEGAGNQPQHF
TRBJ1-3,TRBV13,-,-,TGTGCCAGCAGCAGACAGTTGACCTCTGGAAACACCATATATTTT,CASSRQLTSGNTIYF
TRBJ1-5,TRBV3-1/TRBV3-2,-,-,TGTGCCAGCAGCCAAGATCTGATAGCGGGTGCGCCCCAGCATTTT,CASSQDLIAGAPQHF
TRBJ2-5,TRBV18,-,-,TGTGCCAGCTCACCGTGGGCGGGCGAGGAGACCCAGTACTTC,CASSPWAGEETQYF